The clone carrying this T cell receptor beta chain showed up just once. This specimen belongs to a study of Ad26.COV2.S vaccination and SARS-CoV-2 variants. The treatment here: 15 to 20 received Ad26.COV2.S at low or high dose, single or two shots; about 5 received placebo; per-sample allocation not given. Vaccine and placebo recipients were sampled on day 63 after the first injection. Some clones are missing from TCRdb's copy, which holds only in-frame ones; the method was immunoSEQ multiplex PCR. The profile shows roughly 320,000 clones, around four fifths of them singletons. Source: peripheral blood, taken in a trial of Ad26.COV2.S vaccine versus placebo. This clonotype originated in a person between 18 and 65 years old who received the Ad26.COV2.S COVID-19 vaccine or a placebo.

The CDR3 DNA sequence: TGTGCCAGCAGCTCGCTGGACAGGGGGTATGGTAGCGAGCAGTACTTC. Residues: CASSSLDRGYGSEQYF. This chain uses TRBV7-9 with TRBJ2-7; 10 bases fit TRBD1. In germline, CDR1 is SEHNR, CDR2 FQNEAQ (reference sequence). The CDR3 totals 16 residues. The V gene end was trimmed by 4 bases and the J gene end by 6 bases; junction bases not matched to a gene: 12.